Below, one T cell receptor (beta chain) is given with its context. This specimen belongs to a study of shared clonotypes between healthy human individuals. It was CD45RO-negative cells, positively selected for CCR7, that made up naive CD8 cells, with terminally differentiated effector memory CD45RA+ cells excluded. Produced via immunoSEQ multiplex PCR; TCRdb's table is partial and in-frame only. There are more than 600,000 clones in the sample; about 91% occur only once, and approximately 25% lies in the top ten. This CDR3 spans 18 amino acids. Germline lookup yields CDR1 SGHVS and CDR2 FQNEAQ. The V end was cut by 4 bases, the J end by 7 bases, with 29 bases between.

Source material: naive CD8+ T cells sorted from blood. This chain links TRBV7-8 with TRBJ2-7, with D unclear. The sequence was obtained from a man aged 30-40 years in good health. The CDR3: CASSSLGSLEGSSVEQYF. For the CDR3, the DNA is TGTGCCAGCAGCTCCTTGGGAAGTCTAGAAGGTAGTTCTGTGGAGCAGTACTTC.